This TCR beta chain emerged from a study of CD8+ T cells in alopecia areata. On the study more broadly: The study gave treated patients oral tofacitinib at 5 to 10 mg twice daily. Study results and caveats: Alopecia totalis/universalis scalp especially showed more expanded CD8+ clones than normal scalp. Scalp specimens additionally yield sequences from normal skin's resident alphabeta T cells. Sharing of TCRs across patients appeared less clear than in mice, possibly for HLA-related reasons.

This clone was seen more than once but under ten times. Antigen unknown. Extraction and reverse transcription of RNA yielded cDNA as the sequencing template. Assay: immunoSEQ multiplex PCR; the TCRdb copy retains only in-frame clones and omits some. The sample records roughly 20,000 clones, 65% to 75% being singletons. Alopecia areata patients gave lesional scalp punch biopsies and peripheral blood samples. This TCR was recovered from a human donor with alopecia areata. Source: skin, taken at week 0.

CDR3 coding DNA: TGTGCCATCAGTGAGAATACCGGGACAGGGCCCTATGGCTACACCTTC. This translates into CAISENTGTGPYGYTF. The chain carries TRBV10-3 and TRBJ1-2, with 9 nucleotides matching TRBD1. CDR3 length: 16 amino acids. V lost 2 bases to trimming and J lost 4 bases; unmatched junction nucleotides: 8. Germline values: CDR1 ENHRY, CDR2 SYGVKD.